This TCR beta chain was recorded in a study of radiotherapy plus CTLA-4 blockade in lung cancer. Study-wide context: Objective response was observed in roughly a sixth of patients, and disease control in approximately 30%. The study's findings and limits: Tumor-origin TCR clones grew in blood after radiotherapy plus ipilimumab.

The protocol was immunoSEQ multiplex PCR, while the TCRdb copy is restricted to in-frame clones and leaves out a portion. The table lists more than 9,500 clones, around four fifths of them singletons. V lost 4 bases, J lost 2 bases, and 11 bases lay in between. The germline V gene has CDR1 LGHNA and CDR2 YSLEER. The CDR3 totals 14 residues. Concerning this clone itself: Its antigen is undetermined.

The sample here was peripheral blood, taken from a patient treated with radiotherapy plus ipilimumab. The receptor comes from a human donor with non-small cell lung cancer that progressed on radiotherapy plus ipilimumab. The chain is built from TRBV4-3 and TRBJ1-2; a possible D gene is TRBD1 (5 bases). The CDR3 region is CASSPIAGNYGYTF. CDR3 in DNA: TGCGCCAGCAGCCCGATTGCAGGGAACTATGGCTACACCTTC.